Each of the 23 T cell receptor beta chains below was sequenced from the same sample in a study of shared clonotypes between healthy human individuals. Assay: immunoSEQ multiplex PCR; the TCRdb copy retains only in-frame clones and omits some. The table lists about 2 million clones, over 85% of them singletons. The specimen sequenced was naive CD4+ T cells sorted from blood. This sample's subset: CD45RA+ positively selected. The origin of the receptors is a man between 18 and 35 years old in good health.

The chain employs TRBV4-3 and TRBJ1-5; a weak D match, TRBD1 (6 bases). Per the germline V gene, CDR1 is LGHNA and CDR2 is YSLEER. The length of the CDR3 is 15 residues. Trimming took 0 bases from V and 6 from J, leaving 12 bases between them. This CDR3 is CASSQEGAVGQPQHF. The CDR3 nucleotides are TGCGCCAGCAGCCAAGAGGGGGCAGTCGGTCAGCCCCAGCATTTT.

The chain combines TRBV2 with TRBJ2-4; D not certain. This CDR3 region has 15 residues. Germline CDR1 SNHLY, CDR2 FYNNEI. The germline V and J ends were trimmed by 3 bases and 0 bases, with 9 bases remaining between them. In DNA form, the CDR3 reads TGTGCCAGCAGTGAGAGGAACTTAGCCAAAAACATTCAGTACTTC. Amino acids: CASSERNLAKNIQYF.

The chain uses TRBV28 and TRBJ2-1; TRBD2 matches at 7 bases. This CDR3 has 15 residues. Trimming cost V 5 bases and J 4 bases; bases outside gene matches: 8. Germline CDR1 and CDR2: MDHEN and SYDVKM. CDR3 sequence reads: CASSPSGTPYNEQFF. As DNA, the CDR3 is TGTGCCAGCAGTCCCAGCGGGACCCCTTACAATGAGCAGTTCTTC.

The rearrangement joins TRBV10-1 to TRBJ1-6, with 10 bases matching TRBD1. CDR1 is WNHNN and CDR2 is SYGVQD in the germline V gene (reference sequence). V was pared by 6 bases and J by 7 bases, with 6 bases of the junction left unmatched. CDR3 length: 15 amino acids. The CDR3 loop reads CASSPGTGANSPLHF. The CDR3 region has the DNA TGCGCCAGCAGCCCCGGGACAGGGGCGAATTCACCCCTCCACTTT.

The chain combines TRBV28 with TRBJ1-2, with a weak D call TRBD1 (5 bases). The CDR3 length is 15 residues. V was pared by 6 bases and J by 3 bases, with 17 bases between. In germline, CDR1 is MDHEN, CDR2 SYDVKM. In DNA, the CDR3 is TGTGCCAGCAGAGAAGCAGGACGAGGGGACTATGGCTACACCTTC. Its translation: CASREAGRGDYGYTF.

CDR3 sequence (DNA): TGCGCCAGCTCCACCGGGACACGGAATTCACCCCTCCACTTT. This translates into CASSTGTRNSPLHF. V gene TRBV5-1 combines with J gene TRBJ1-6, with TRBD1 as a possible D gene (6 bases). V lost 7 bases and J lost 7, with 15 bases in between. There are 14 residues in the CDR3. Germline CDR1 is SGHRS and CDR2 is YFSETQ.

The CDR3 region has the DNA TGTGCCAGCAGCTTACGAGGTGTCCGGAACTATGGCTACACCTTC. This encodes CASSLRGVRNYGYTF. V gene TRBV11-2 combines with J gene TRBJ1-2; no reliable D call. Trimming pared 2 bases from V and 2 bases from J, leaving 12 bases between. Per the germline V gene, CDR1 is SGHAT and CDR2 is FQNNGV. The CDR3 contains 15 residues.

This clone was seen once. The chain carries TRBV6-5 and TRBJ1-1, with D unclear. CDR3 length equals 13 residues. V dropped 10 bases and J dropped 11 bases, with 23 bases sitting between them. The germline V gene encodes CDR1 MNHEY and CDR2 SVGAGI. The CDR3 DNA follows: TGTGCCACCCCACTGACGGTGATCCAGTGGGCTTTCTTT. The encoded protein is CATPLTVIQWAFF.

The rearrangement links TRBV5-1 to TRBJ2-7, with no clear D. V lost 0 bases and J 3 bases, leaving 10 bases between the germline ends. CDR1 SGHRS and CDR2 YFSETQ come from the germline V gene. CDR3 length equals 14 residues. Written as DNA, the CDR3 is TGCGCCAGCAGCTTGGTTCACCCCAACTACGAGCAGTACTTC. Amino acids: CASSLVHPNYEQYF.

This clone occurred once. The chain couples TRBV23-1 to TRBJ1-1; D is possibly TRBD1 (5 bases). TRBV23-1 is treated as an ORF (open reading frame) with a function not yet certain. This CDR3 contains 15 residues. Deletions cut 2 bases from V and 0 bases from J, with 10 bases between. CDR3 in DNA: TGCGCCAGCAGTCAAGGACAAATCCTGAACACTGAAGCTTTCTTT. This encodes CASSQGQILNTEAFF.

The chain recombines TRBV19 with TRBJ1-2; a weak D match, TRBD1 (5 bases). V lost 7 bases and J lost 1, with 16 bases in between. Germline V gene sequence: CDR1 LNHDA, CDR2 SQIVND (reference sequence). The CDR3 has 15 residues. The CDR3 loop is CASIPPGRSNYGYTF. For the CDR3, the DNA is TGTGCCAGTATCCCTCCGGGACGGAGTAACTATGGCTACACCTTC.

V usage is TRBV7-2 and J usage is TRBJ2-3, with a tentative D call TRBD1 (5 bases). Germline V lookup: CDR1 SGHTA, CDR2 FQGNSA. The CDR3 covers 16 residues. Trimming shortened V by 1 base and J by 5 bases, and 16 bases separated the two germline ends. CDR3: CASSLVGVIGLDTQYF. The DNA of the CDR3 is TGTGCCAGCAGCTTAGTAGGGGTAATAGGGCTAGATACGCAGTATTTT.

V gene TRBV7-8 combines with J gene TRBJ2-7; 9 bases fit TRBD1. The CDR3 runs 14 residues. J gave up 3 bases and V 4 bases, and 4 bases lay outside the gene matches. Per germline, CDR1 SGHVS and CDR2 FQNEAQ. CDR3 sequence reads: CASSSTDRGYEQYF. Written as DNA, the CDR3 is TGTGCCAGCAGCTCTACGGACAGGGGCTACGAGCAGTACTTC.

This sequence joins TRBV7-2 and TRBJ1-2; D uncertain. The CDR3 sequence is 14 residues long. Trimming cost V 3 bases and J 9 bases, with 17 bases left between them. Germline V CDR1 and CDR2: SGHTA, FQGNSA. DNA for the CDR3: TGTGCCAGCAGCTTGGTATCGCAACCGGGTAGCTACACCTTC. Translating it yields CASSLVSQPGSYTF.

V is TRBV6-5 and J is TRBJ2-1, with 13 nucleotides matching TRBD2. CDR1 is MNHEY, CDR2 SVGAGI, per germline. V gave up 5 bases and J gave up 4 bases; unmatched junction bases: 2. The length of the CDR3 is 15 residues. The CDR3 bases are TGTGCCAGCAGTATACTAGCGGGGGGGTACAATGAGCAGTTCTTC. It yields the protein CASSILAGGYNEQFF.

The rearrangement uses TRBV29-1 and TRBJ1-1; the D is unclear. The CDR3 length is 11 residues. The germline V and J ends were trimmed by 6 bases and 4 bases, with 9 bases remaining between them. The germline V gene encodes CDR1 SQVTM and CDR2 ANQGSEA. The CDR3 DNA reads as TGCAGCGTGAAAGGACTCACTGAAGCTTTCTTT. Its translation: CSVKGLTEAFF.

The chain uses TRBV18 and TRBJ1-1, with D tentatively TRBD1 (6 bases). V lost 3 bases, J lost 5 bases, and 16 bases lay in between. Germline lookup yields CDR1 KGHSH and CDR2 LQKENI. The CDR3 is 15 residues long. CDR3 DNA sequence: TGTGCCAGCTCACCGGGCGGGGGGACACATACTGAAGCTTTCTTT. This sequence encodes CASSPGGGTHTEAFF.

The chain carries TRBV7-6 and TRBJ1-1; no firm D call. This CDR3 comprises 14 residues. The germline V gene has CDR1 SGHVS and CDR2 FNYEAQ. Trimming shortened V by 1 base and J by 2 bases, and 8 bases separated the two germline ends. CDR3 residues: CASSLESRNTEAFF. CDR3 bases: TGTGCCAGCAGCTTAGAGAGCAGAAACACTGAAGCTTTCTTT.

The V gene is TRBV6-1, the J gene TRBJ1-6; D remains ambiguous. Per the germline V gene, CDR1 is MNHNS and CDR2 is SASEGT. V was shortened by 7 bases and J by 0 bases, with 10 bases between the two germline ends. The CDR3 is 15 residues long. This CDR3 reads CASTGPSSYNSPLHF. The CDR3 nucleotides are TGTGCCAGCACGGGCCCGAGCTCCTATAATTCACCCCTCCACTTT.

The chain joins TRBV27 to TRBJ2-7, with 7 bases lining up with TRBD1. The CDR3 consists of 13 residues. CDR1 is MNHEY and CDR2 is SMNVEV in the germline V gene (reference sequence). Losses at the gene ends were 6 bases for V and 7 bases for J; bases not matched to a gene: 9. This chain's CDR3 is CASSVTGLEEQYF. The CDR3, as DNA: TGTGCCAGCAGCGTGACAGGGTTGGAGGAGCAGTACTTC.

DNA of the CDR3: TGTGCCAGCAGGGCTGCACGGGAGACCCAGTACTTC. Residues: CASRAARETQYF. The gene calls are TRBV6-9 and TRBJ2-5; no definite D call. With 6 bases removed from V and 5 bases from J, the gap between germline ends came to 10 bases. The CDR3 is made up of 12 amino acids. Per germline, CDR1 MNHGY and CDR2 SVAAGI.

The gene calls are TRBV9 and TRBJ1-6; D is undetermined. Germline V gene data show CDR1 as SGDLS and CDR2 as YYNGEE. With 1 base removed from V and 7 bases from J, the gap between germline ends came to 6 bases. CDR3 size: 13 residues. CDR3 residues: CASSVLENSPLHF. The CDR3 bases are TGTGCCAGCAGCGTATTGGAGAATTCACCCCTCCACTTT. The full variable domain, with the rest looked up from reference TRBV9 and TRBJ1-6, is DSGVTQTPKHLITATGQRVTLRCSPRSGDLSVYWYQQSLDQGLQFLIQYYNGEERAKGNILERFSAQQFPDLHSELNLSSLELGDSALYFCASSVLENSPLHFGNGTRLTVT.

This chain links TRBV15 with TRBJ1-1; a weak D match, TRBD1 (5 bases). Germline CDR1 LNHNV, CDR2 YYDKDF (reference sequence). The V end lost 1 base, the J end lost 4 bases, and 13 bases lay between the germline ends. This CDR3 comprises 15 residues. The CDR3 DNA reads TGTGCCACCAGCAGAGTTGGGGGGGAAAGCACTGAAGCTTTCTTT. It is translated as CATSRVGGESTEAFF.